The 24 T cell receptor beta chains below all came from one sample that was sequenced in a study of T cell changes during pregnancy in multiple sclerosis. TCRdb keeps only in-frame clones here, not all; method: immunoSEQ multiplex PCR. The sample has about 40,000 clones, roughly nine tenths seen once; the top ten hold roughly 4.5%. The sample consisted of peripheral blood, taken in the second trimester of pregnancy. The receptors here all came from a female donor in good health, enrolled as a control in a pregnancy study.

The chain recombines TRBV6-4 with TRBJ2-1; 9 nucleotides align to TRBD1. CDR1 and CDR2 from the germline V gene are MRHNA and SNTAGT. V lost 10 bases and J lost 8; bases outside the gene matches: 9. This CDR3 has 13 residues. The CDR3: CATQVRTGDEQFF. The CDR3 coding sequence is TGTGCCACCCAAGTCAGGACAGGGGATGAGCAGTTCTTC.

The DNA of the CDR3 is TGTGCCAGCAGCCCGGGACAGTATGGCTACACCTTC. Encoded protein: CASSPGQYGYTF. The V and J genes are TRBV7-9 and TRBJ1-2; 7 bases are a match to TRBD1. CDR1 and CDR2 from the germline V gene are SEHNR and FQNEAQ (reference sequence). J gave up 5 bases and V 5 bases, and 2 bases lay outside the gene matches. The CDR3 consists of 12 residues.

The chain combines TRBV6-6 with TRBJ1-2; D gene uncertain. V lost 8 bases, J lost 1 base, and 14 bases lay in between. Looked up from germline, CDR1 is MNHNY and CDR2 is SVGAGI (reference sequence). The CDR3 runs 14 residues. The CDR3 is CASVEGGSNYGYTF. The CDR3 nucleotides are TGTGCCAGCGTCGAGGGAGGGAGTAACTATGGCTACACCTTC.

The chain joins TRBV6-1 to TRBJ2-5; the D is unclear. TRBJ2-7 matches the DNA end more closely, so the J call is doubtful. Germline values: CDR1 MNHNS, CDR2 SASEGT. The CDR3 loop spans 13 amino acids. CDR3 loop: CASSDRTPHEQYF. For the CDR3, the DNA is TGTGCCAGCAGTGACCGTACCCCTCACGAGCAGTACTTC.

This chain joins TRBV5-1 and TRBJ1-2; 8 nucleotides line up with TRBD1. CDR3 length equals 14 residues. V was pared by 0 bases and J by 7 bases, with 5 bases of the junction left unmatched. The V gene's germline CDR1 is SGHRS and CDR2 YFSETQ. DNA for the CDR3: TGCGCCAGCAGCTTGGGGACAGGGAGCGGTGGCTACACCTTC. Its translation is CASSLGTGSGGYTF.

The J gene is TRBJ1-1, the V gene TRBV27; 8 bases match TRBD1. Trimming at V came to 5 bases and at J to 4 bases, leaving 6 bases not matched to a gene. In germline, CDR1 is MNHEY, CDR2 SMNVEV (reference sequence). CDR3 length: 14 residues. CDR3 sequence reads: CASSLRTGLTEAFF. The CDR3 DNA reads TGTGCCAGCAGTCTAAGGACAGGGCTCACTGAAGCTTTCTTT.

The chain is built from TRBV10-3 and TRBJ2-1; 9 nucleotides line up with TRBD2. The CDR3 sequence is 15 residues long. Germline V gives CDR1 ENHRY, CDR2 SYGVKD. Trimming removed 2 bases from V and 6 bases from J; junction bases left unmatched: 5. The CDR3 sequence is CAISETSGRFNEQFF. The CDR3 bases are TGTGCCATCAGTGAGACTAGCGGGCGTTTCAATGAGCAGTTCTTC.

The CDR3 nucleotides read TGTGCCACCCAACCGACTAGCGGGGGTCCCTACGAGCAGTACTTC. Translated, it gives CATQPTSGGPYEQYF. The rearrangement joins TRBV19 to TRBJ2-7; 12 bases fit TRBD2. CDR3 size: 15 residues. J lost 2 bases, V lost 10 bases, and 9 bases had no gene match. The germline V gene has CDR1 LNHDA and CDR2 SQIVND (reference sequence).

This sequence joins TRBV7-2 and TRBJ2-7, with TRBD1 identical over 7 bases. Unmatched junction bases numbered 5, after V lost 4 bases and J lost 2 bases. Germline V gene sequence: CDR1 SGHTA, CDR2 FQGNSA. The CDR3 loop spans 14 amino acids. The CDR3 DNA follows: TGTGCCAGCAGCTCCAACAGGGGCCCCTACGAGCAGTACTTC. Translated, it gives CASSSNRGPYEQYF.

This clone was observed once. An end of the junction does not agree with germline; a read error may underlie this. This chain joins TRBV13 and TRBJ1-2, with 7 bases aligning to TRBD1. CDR1 and CDR2 (germline): PRHDT, FYEKMQ (reference sequence). This CDR3 is 16 amino acids long. The chain's CDR3 is CASSLYSRQGQYGCTF. The CDR3 nucleotides are TGTGCCAGCAGCTTATACTCCCGACAGGGTCAATATGGCTGCACCTTC.

In DNA, the CDR3 is TGTGCCAGCAGCTTAGGGCTAGCGGGGAAGGGTGAGCAGTTCTTC. As protein: CASSLGLAGKGEQFF. The V call is TRBV7-8, the J call TRBJ2-1, with 9 bases aligning to TRBD2. The CDR3 has 15 residues. V lost 1 base and J lost 9; bases outside the gene matches: 7. The germline V gene encodes CDR1 SGHVS and CDR2 FQNEAQ.

The chain uses TRBV9 and TRBJ2-7, with D maybe TRBD2 (5 bases). The V end was cut by 4 bases, the J end by 6 bases, with 26 bases between. CDR3 length: 17 amino acids. Germline CDR1 reads SGDLS; CDR2 reads YYNGEE. The CDR3 loop is CASSWTEGAAGHSEQYF. DNA for the CDR3: TGTGCCAGCAGCTGGACTGAAGGAGCCGCGGGCCACTCCGAGCAGTACTTC.

This clone was recorded only once. V is TRBV5-4 and J is TRBJ2-3; D might be TRBD2 (5 bases). Deletions cut 3 bases from V and 3 bases from J, with 8 bases between. This CDR3 is 13 amino acids long. Germline loops: CDR1 SGHNT, CDR2 YYREEE (reference sequence). As DNA, the CDR3 is TGTGCCAGCAGCTCCGGGAATACAGATACGCAGTATTTT. Its protein product is CASSSGNTDTQYF.

This clone was seen a handful of times. The CDR3 spells CASSDATGWTEAFF. The CDR3 nucleotides are TGTGCCAGCAGTGATGCGACAGGGTGGACTGAAGCTTTCTTT. J is TRBJ1-1 and V is TRBV2; 7 positions match TRBD1. Germline loops: CDR1 SNHLY, CDR2 FYNNEI. With 3 bases clipped from V and 5 bases from J, the junction kept 6 bases outside the gene matches. The CDR3 contains 14 residues.

Remarks on this clone: The sample contains more than one DNA sequence encoding this CDR3. This chain connects TRBV30 to TRBJ2-2; 9 positions match TRBD2. CDR3 length: 15 amino acids. The junction had 5 bases not matched to a gene; V was cut back by 1 base and J by 5 bases. The germline V gene has CDR1 GTSNPN and CDR2 SVGIG (reference sequence). The CDR3 sequence is CAWSGLAGRTGELFF. The CDR3 nucleotides are TGTGCCTGGAGTGGTCTAGCGGGAAGGACCGGGGAGCTGTTTTTT.

This rearrangement joins TRBV5-6 to TRBJ2-5; 8 nucleotides align to TRBD2. The CDR3 runs 16 residues. J gave up 0 bases and V 4 bases, and 8 bases lay outside the gene matches. Per germline, CDR1 SGHDT and CDR2 YYEEEE. The CDR3 is CASSGGASGYQETQYF. The CDR3 DNA follows: TGTGCCAGCAGCGGGGGGGCTAGCGGGTACCAAGAGACCCAGTACTTC.

CDR3 DNA sequence: TGTGCCAGCAGCTTTAACAGGGAGTCCTACGAGCAGTACTTC. Its protein is CASSFNRESYEQYF. This sequence joins TRBV5-5 and TRBJ2-7; TRBD1 might be the D (6 bases). V lost 2 bases, J lost 1 base, and 10 bases lay in between. Germline CDR1 SGHKS, CDR2 YYEKEE (reference sequence). The CDR3 loop spans 14 amino acids.

V is TRBV10-3 and J is TRBJ1-6; perhaps TRBD1 as D (5 bases). Looked up from germline, CDR1 is ENHRY and CDR2 is SYGVKD. This CDR3 comprises 15 residues. The germline V and J ends were trimmed by 6 bases and 6 bases, with 15 bases remaining between them. The CDR3 is CAIRLDSSLNSPLHF. CDR3 DNA sequence: TGTGCCATCAGACTCGACAGCTCCCTTAATTCACCCCTCCACTTT.

The chain couples TRBV11-3 to TRBJ1-4, with 10 bases aligning to TRBD1. Trimming cost V 3 bases and J 6 bases; bases outside gene matches: 13. The germline V gene encodes CDR1 SGHNT and CDR2 YENEEA. This CDR3 has 18 residues. CDR3 bases: TGTGCCAGCAGCTTGGGTTCGGGACAGGGGAGGTTGGATGAAAAACTGTTTTTT. Translation gives CASSLGSGQGRLDEKLFF.

The chain employs TRBV6-1 and TRBJ1-3; possible D gene TRBD1, 5 bases. V lost 3 bases, J lost 5 bases, and 11 bases lay in between. The CDR3 spans 14 residues. Per the germline V gene, CDR1 is MNHNS and CDR2 is SASEGT. The CDR3 here is CASSEGLLRNTIYF. Written as DNA, the CDR3 is TGTGCCAGCAGTGAGGGACTTCTAAGAAACACCATATATTTT.

The chain couples TRBV5-4 to TRBJ1-1; tentatively, D is TRBD1 (5 bases). Germline CDR1 and CDR2: SGHNT and YYREEE (reference sequence). Trimming cost V 6 bases and J 0 bases, with 15 bases left between them. The CDR3 contains 15 residues. CDR3 bases: TGTGCCAGCACCCCCGGGGGGTACATGAACACTGAAGCTTTCTTT. This gives the protein CASTPGGYMNTEAFF.

The chain combines TRBV5-8 with TRBJ2-7, with D possibly being TRBD2 (5 bases). The CDR3 spans 17 residues. V dropped 0 bases and J dropped 0 bases, with 16 bases sitting between them. Germline V gene lookup returns CDR1 SGHTS and CDR2 YDEGEE. Here the CDR3 reads CASSLGTATGSSYEQYF. The CDR3 region has the DNA TGTGCCAGCAGCTTGGGGACTGCAACGGGGAGCTCCTACGAGCAGTACTTC.

This chain uses TRBV25-1 with TRBJ2-5, with 8 positions matching TRBD2. This CDR3 has 15 residues. Germline V gene lookup returns CDR1 MGHDK and CDR2 SYGVNS. Trimming cost V 3 bases and J 4 bases; bases outside gene matches: 7. In DNA form, the CDR3 reads TGTGCCAGCAGTGATTCCGGGACTAGAAGAGAGACCCAGTACTTC. It codes for CASSDSGTRRETQYF.

The rearrangement joins TRBV30 to TRBJ2-7; D not resolved. From germline, CDR1 is GTSNPN and CDR2 SVGIG (reference sequence). V lost 2 bases and J 2 bases, leaving 10 bases between the germline ends. CDR3 length: 13 residues. The DNA of the CDR3 is TGTGCCTGGAGTCTTGTGGCACCCTACGAGCAGTACTTC. Encoded protein: CAWSLVAPYEQYF.